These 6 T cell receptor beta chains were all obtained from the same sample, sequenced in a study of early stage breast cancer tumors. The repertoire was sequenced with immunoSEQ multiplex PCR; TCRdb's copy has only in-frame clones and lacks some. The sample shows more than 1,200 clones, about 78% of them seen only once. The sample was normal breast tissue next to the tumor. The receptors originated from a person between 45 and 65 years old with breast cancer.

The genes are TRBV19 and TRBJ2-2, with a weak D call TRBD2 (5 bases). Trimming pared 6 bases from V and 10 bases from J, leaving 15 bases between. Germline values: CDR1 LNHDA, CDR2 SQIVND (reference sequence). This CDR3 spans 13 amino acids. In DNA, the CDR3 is TGTGCCAGTAGCCTCGGACTGGAAATGGAGCTGTTTTTT. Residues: CASSLGLEMELFF.

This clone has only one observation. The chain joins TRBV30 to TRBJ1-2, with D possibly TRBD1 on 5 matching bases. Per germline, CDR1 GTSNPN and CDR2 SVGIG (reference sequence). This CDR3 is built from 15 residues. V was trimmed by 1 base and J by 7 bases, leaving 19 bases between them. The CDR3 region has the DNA TGTGCCTGGAGTGCCAACCAGGGTAGGGGTGGTGGCTACACCTTC. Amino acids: CAWSANQGRGGGYTF.

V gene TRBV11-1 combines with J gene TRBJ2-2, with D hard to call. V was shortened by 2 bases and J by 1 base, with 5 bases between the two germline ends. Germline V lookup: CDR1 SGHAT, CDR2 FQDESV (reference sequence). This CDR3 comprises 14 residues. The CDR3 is CASSLYLNTGELFF. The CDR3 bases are TGTGCCAGCAGCTTATACCTGAACACCGGGGAGCTGTTTTTT.

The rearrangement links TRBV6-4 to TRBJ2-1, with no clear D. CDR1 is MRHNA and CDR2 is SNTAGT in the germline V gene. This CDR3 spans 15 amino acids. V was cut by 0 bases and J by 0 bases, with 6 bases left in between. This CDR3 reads CASSDSPGSYNEQFF. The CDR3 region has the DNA TGTGCCAGCAGTGACTCCCCAGGCTCCTACAATGAGCAGTTCTTC.

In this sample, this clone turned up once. The CDR3 DNA reads TGTGCCAGCTCTCTCGGGGGGGCTAGCGGGAGAAGCGAGCAGTACTTC. Translated, it gives CASSLGGASGRSEQYF. The chain combines TRBV2 with TRBJ2-7; TRBD2 matches 10 bases. The germline V gene has CDR1 SNHLY and CDR2 FYNNEI. This CDR3 is built from 16 residues. J lost 6 bases, V lost 8 bases, and 16 bases had no gene match.

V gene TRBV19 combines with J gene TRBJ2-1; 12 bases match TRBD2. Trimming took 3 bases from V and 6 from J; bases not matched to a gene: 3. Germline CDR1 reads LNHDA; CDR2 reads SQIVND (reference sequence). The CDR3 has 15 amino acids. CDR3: CASSIVLAGGNEQFF. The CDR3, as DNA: TGTGCCAGTAGTATTGTACTAGCGGGGGGCAATGAGCAGTTCTTC.